Listed below are T cell receptor beta chains from one sample, sequenced in a study of blood T cell repertoires in COVID-19. TCRdb's table, derived via immunoSEQ multiplex PCR, lists solely in-frame clones and lacks some. The sample lists about 110,000 clones; 88% were seen once. The material sequenced was peripheral blood. The receptors here all came from a man between 50 and 59 years old with active or convalescent COVID-19. Both conserved end residues are part of each CDR3. D genes are given only for firm matches. A clone size is listed for some rows: how often the clone was seen (once, few, many), or a class if it is expanded.

>TRBD1|TRBJ1-3|NA|17|TRBV11-2
CASGARGNSLSGNTIYF
TGTGCCAGCGGGGCCAGGGGGAATAGTCTGTCTGGAAACACCATATATTTT
>TRBD1|TRBJ1-5|NA|15|TRBV10-1
CASGGQGPSFQPQHF
TGCGCCAGCGGGGGACAGGGACCGAGTTTTCAGCCCCAGCATTTT
>NA|TRBJ2-7|NA|11|TRBV29-1
CSARRSRLQYF
TGCAGCGCCCGGAGGAGTCGTTTGCAGTACTTC
>NA|TRBJ1-2|NA|12|TRBV28
CASRSGSYGYTF
TGTGCCAGCAGGTCAGGATCCTATGGCTACACCTTC
>TRBD2|TRBJ2-7|few|16|TRBV5-1
CASSPRLAGQPYEQYF
TGCGCCAGCAGCCCCCGACTAGCGGGACAACCCTACGAGCAGTACTTC
>TRBD2|TRBJ2-3|NA|17|TRBV9
CASSDSSSGTYTDTQYF
TGTGCCAGCAGTGACTCTTCTAGCGGTACTTACACAGATACGCAGTATTTT
>NA|TRBJ1-1|NA|13|TRBV29-1
CSVAGIMNTEAFF
TGCAGCGTTGCGGGAATAATGAACACTGAAGCTTTCTTT
>NA|TRBJ2-2|NA|14|TRBV3-1/TRBV3-2
CASSQSDSTGELFF
TGTGCCAGCAGCCAGTCAGACTCCACCGGGGAGCTGTTTTTT
>NA|TRBJ1-5|NA|14|TRBV27
CASSLERSSQPQHF
TGTGCCAGCAGTTTAGAAAGATCTAGCCAGCCCCAGCATTTT
>NA|TRBJ1-5|NA|12|TRBV15
CATSRDNKPQHF
TGTGCCACCAGCAGAGATAATAAGCCCCAGCATTTT
>NA|TRBJ1-3|NA|15|TRBV5-1
CASSLAQGSGNTIYF
TGCGCCAGCAGCTTGGCCCAGGGTAGTGGAAACACCATATATTTT
>NA|TRBJ1-2|NA|11|TRBV20-1
CSNSGDYGYTF
TGCAGTAACTCAGGGGACTATGGCTACACCTTC
>NA|TRBJ2-7|NA|18|TRBV7-2
CASSPRHITGPDGYEQYF
TGTGCCAGCAGCCCTAGACATATCACAGGTCCCGACGGCTACGAGCAGTACTTC
>TRBD1|TRBJ2-5|NA|15|TRBV2
CASSEEGQGEGTQYF
TGTGCCAGCAGTGAAGAGGGACAGGGGGAAGGGACCCAGTACTTC
>NA|TRBJ1-4|NA|14|TRBV5-1
CASSFVSPDEKLFF
TGCGCCAGCAGCTTTGTCTCGCCGGATGAAAAACTGTTTTTT
>NA|TRBJ1-4|NA|14|TRBV29-1
CSARGGADNEKLFF
TGCAGCGCACGGGGAGGTGCCGATAATGAAAAACTGTTTTTT
>TRBD2|TRBJ2-3|NA|20|TRBV18
CASSRSHTGGLVTGTDTQYF
TGTGCCAGCTCACGAAGCCATACGGGAGGGTTAGTTACCGGCACAGATACGCAGTATTTT
>NA|TRBJ1-4|NA|15|TRBV4-3
CASSQATGYNEKLFF
TGCGCCAGCAGCCAAGCGACGGGGTATAATGAAAAACTGTTTTTT
>TRBD1|TRBJ2-7|many|16|TRBV19
CASSIFRDRGSYEQYF
TGTGCCAGTAGTATCTTCCGGGACAGAGGTAGTTACGAGCAGTACTTC
>TRBD2|TRBJ2-7|NA|17|TRBV25-1
CASSDLGGSPLSYEQYF
TGTGCCAGCAGTGACTTGGGCGGGAGCCCCCTCTCCTACGAGCAGTACTTC
>TRBD1|TRBJ1-4|NA|15|TRBV7-2
CASSPDRGKDEKLFF
TGTGCCAGCAGCCCGGACAGGGGGAAGGATGAAAAACTGTTTTTT
>TRBD1|TRBJ1-1|NA|16|TRBV10-3
CAISDNHRGVDTEAFF
TGTGCCATCAGTGACAACCACAGGGGTGTGGACACTGAAGCTTTCTTT
>NA|TRBJ2-5|NA|13|TRBV12-3/TRBV12-4
CASSLGRGETQYF
TGTGCCAGCAGTTTAGGTAGGGGGGAGACCCAGTACTTC
>NA|TRBJ1-1|NA|12|TRBV2
CASSGGGTEAFF
TGTGCCAGCAGTGGGGGAGGCACTGAAGCTTTCTTT
>TRBD2|TRBJ2-1|NA|16|TRBV7-2
CASSLGLAGGQSEQFF
TGTGCCAGCAGCTTGGGACTAGCGGGAGGGCAGAGTGAGCAGTTCTTC
>TRBD1|TRBJ2-7|NA|13|TRBV6-5
CASRMTGGYEQYF
TGTGCCAGCAGGATGACAGGGGGCTACGAGCAGTACTTC
>TRBD2|TRBJ2-7|NA|13|TRBV6-4
CASSLLAGDEQYF
TGTGCCAGCAGTCTTCTAGCGGGAGACGAGCAGTACTTC
>NA|TRBJ1-5|NA|12|TRBV6-5
CASSSTYQPQHF
TGTGCCAGCAGTTCCACTTATCAGCCCCAGCATTTT
>TRBD2|TRBJ2-1|NA|15|TRBV7-6
CASSSEGTSGNEQFF
TGTGCCAGCAGCTCAGAGGGGACTAGCGGGAATGAGCAGTTCTTC
>TRBD2|TRBJ2-1|NA|15|TRBV6-6
CASSYLTSGKREQFF
TGTGCCAGCAGTTATCTAACTAGCGGGAAGCGTGAGCAGTTCTTC
>TRBD2|TRBJ2-7|NA|17|TRBV7-6
CASSLGQLLAGTYEQYF
TGTGCCAGCAGCTTAGGGCAGTTACTAGCGGGAACCTACGAGCAGTACTTC
>NA|TRBJ2-1|NA|13|TRBV3-1/TRBV3-2
CASRTGKYNEQFF
TGTGCCAGCAGAACCGGGAAATACAATGAGCAGTTCTTC
>TRBD2|TRBJ2-3|NA|14|TRBV27
CASRRGGGGDTQYF
TGTGCCAGCAGGAGGGGCGGGGGAGGAGATACGCAGTATTTT
>TRBD1|TRBJ2-7|NA|12|TRBV29-1
CSVEARDRDLYF
TGCAGCGTTGAAGCGCGGGACAGGGACCTGTACTTC
>TRBD2|TRBJ2-1|NA|16|TRBV6-1
CASSEGAGGAYNEQFF
TGTGCCAGCAGTGAAGGGGCGGGAGGGGCCTACAATGAGCAGTTCTTC
>TRBD1|TRBJ2-7|NA|14|TRBV19
CASSRDSNNYEQYF
TGTGCCAGTAGCCGGGACAGCAATAACTACGAGCAGTACTTC
>TRBD1|TRBJ1-2|NA|17|TRBV7-2
CASSQPWTGLPGDGYTF
TGTGCCAGCAGCCAACCCTGGACAGGCTTACCAGGGGACGGCTACACCTTC
>NA|TRBJ2-2|NA|13|TRBV10-1
CASSVRATGELFF
TGCGCCAGCAGTGTGCGGGCTACCGGGGAGCTGTTTTTT
>TRBD2|TRBJ2-7|NA|16|TRBV5-8
CASSSQSSGRNYEQYF
TGTGCCAGCAGCTCCCAATCTAGCGGGAGAAACTACGAGCAGTACTTC
>TRBD1|TRBJ1-1|NA|13|TRBV29-1
CSLRTGGGTEAFF
TGCAGCCTTAGGACAGGGGGTGGCACTGAAGCTTTCTTT
>TRBD1|TRBJ1-6|NA|16|TRBV7-8
CASSLEGAGVRSPLHF
TGTGCCAGCAGCTTAGAGGGGGCCGGGGTCCGATCACCCCTCCACTTT
>NA|TRBJ1-1|NA|13|TRBV11-3
CASSLERDTEAFF
TGTGCCAGCAGCTTAGAGCGGGACACTGAAGCTTTCTTT
>NA|TRBJ1-1|NA|14|TRBV28
CASSFYQGNTEAFF
TGTGCCAGCAGTTTCTATCAGGGGAACACTGAAGCTTTCTTT
>NA|TRBJ1-1|NA|14|TRBV10-3
CAIRNGQLNTEAFF
TGTGCCATCAGGAATGGACAGCTGAACACTGAAGCTTTCTTT
>TRBD1|TRBJ2-7|NA|15|TRBV7-9
CASSSGTGRLYEQYF
TGTGCCAGCAGCTCCGGGACAGGGAGACTCTACGAGCAGTACTTC
>NA|TRBJ2-7|once|13|TRBV28
CASTLDGAYEQYF
TGTGCCAGCACACTTGACGGAGCCTACGAGCAGTACTTC
>NA|TRBJ2-1|NA|17|TRBV10-2
CASSETPGISSYNEQFF
TGCGCCAGCAGTGAAACCCCAGGGATAAGCTCCTACAATGAGCAGTTCTTC
>TRBD1|TRBJ1-5|once|15|TRBV6-5
CASSTLQGANQPQHF
TGTGCCAGCAGTACACTACAGGGGGCGAATCAGCCCCAGCATTTT
>NA|TRBJ2-5|NA|13|TRBV10-3
CAISERAGETQYF
TGTGCCATCAGTGAGCGGGCGGGAGAGACCCAGTACTTC
>NA|TRBJ2-3|NA|11|TRBV20-1
CSSRETDTQYF
TGCAGCTCCCGGGAGACAGATACGCAGTATTTT
>NA|TRBJ1-5|NA|18|TRBV27
CASSLYGQPGYSNQPQHF
TGTGCCAGCAGTTTATATGGGCAGCCCGGATATAGCAATCAGCCCCAGCATTTT
>TRBD1|TRBJ1-2|NA|15|TRBV5-4
CAAGRTGGIGYGYTF
TGTGCCGCGGGGAGGACAGGGGGCATAGGCTATGGCTACACCTTC
>NA|TRBJ2-2|NA|14|TRBV27
CASRVERRTGELFF
TGTGCCAGCAGGGTGGAGCGGCGCACCGGGGAGCTGTTTTTT
>TRBD1|TRBJ1-1|NA|18|TRBV7-8
CASSLGANRGRGDTEAFF
TGTGCCAGCAGCTTAGGGGCCAACAGGGGGCGCGGAGACACTGAAGCTTTCTTT